This TCR beta chain was captured by sequencing in a study of T cell changes during pregnancy in multiple sclerosis. The CDR3 covers 15 residues. Between the trimmed V and J ends, which lost 6 bases and 3 bases, there was a span of 18 bases. Germline V gives CDR1 LGHNT, CDR2 FRNRAP. This table comes from immunoSEQ multiplex PCR, and its TCRdb copy is limited to in-frame clones, with some not included. The sample lists tens of thousands of clones, almost 95% occurring once. The chain carries TRBV12-5 and TRBJ2-7; D call uncertain. Sample: peripheral blood, taken after pregnancy. The sequence derives from a female donor with multiple sclerosis, enrolled in a pregnancy study. CDR3: CASGPYTVAGYEQYF. The CDR3 nucleotides read TGTGCTAGTGGCCCATATACGGTAGCCGGCTACGAGCAGTACTTC. Using reference TRBV12-5 and TRBJ2-7 for the parts outside the CDR3, the full variable domain is DARVTQTPRHKVTEMGQEVTMRCQPILGHNTVFWYRQTMMQGLELLAYFRNRAPLDDSGMPKDRFSAEMPDATLATLKIQPSEPRDSAVYFCASGPYTVAGYEQYFGPGTRLTVT.